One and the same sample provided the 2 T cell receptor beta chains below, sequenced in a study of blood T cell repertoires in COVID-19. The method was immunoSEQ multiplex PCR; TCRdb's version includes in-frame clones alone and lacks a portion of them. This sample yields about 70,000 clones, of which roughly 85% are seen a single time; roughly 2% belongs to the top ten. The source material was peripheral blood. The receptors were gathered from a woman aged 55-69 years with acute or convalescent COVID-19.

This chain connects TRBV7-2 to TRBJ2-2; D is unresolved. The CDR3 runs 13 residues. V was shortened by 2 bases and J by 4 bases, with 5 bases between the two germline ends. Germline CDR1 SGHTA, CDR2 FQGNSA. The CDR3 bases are TGTGCCAGCAGCTTAAGGAGCACCGGGGAGCTGTTTTTT. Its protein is CASSLRSTGELFF.

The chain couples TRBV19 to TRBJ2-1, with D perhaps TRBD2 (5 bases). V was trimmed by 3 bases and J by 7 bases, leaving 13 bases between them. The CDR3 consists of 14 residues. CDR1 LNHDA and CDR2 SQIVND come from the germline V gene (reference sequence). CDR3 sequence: CASSMLSRGNEQFF. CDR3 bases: TGTGCCAGTAGTATGCTAAGTCGGGGAAATGAGCAGTTCTTC.